These 5 T cell receptor beta chains came from one sample sequenced in a study of CD8 T cells in ankylosing spondylitis. Each CDR3 protein gets one entry after TCRdb re-called the 5' RACE reads with MiXCR. The sample contains about 180,000 distinct CDR3 sequences, 9.5% to 10% of which appear only once. Sequencing was performed on blood, either unsorted or a sorted T cell fraction (not recorded which). The receptors originated from a female donor with ankylosing spondylitis or in good health (not recorded which).

CDR3 amino acids: CASSPWDREYNEQFF. In DNA, the CDR3 is TGTGCCAGCAGCCCTTGGGACAGGGAATACAATGAGCAGTTCTTC. This chain links TRBV7-9 with TRBJ2-1, with 9 bases lining up with TRBD1. CDR1 and CDR2 from the germline V gene are SEHNR and FQNEAQ (reference sequence). The V segment lost 5 bases and the J segment 4 bases; nucleotides outside the gene matches: 6. The CDR3 extends over 15 amino acids.

At least ten counts were recorded for this clonotype. This chain connects TRBV28 to TRBJ2-3; D uncertain. Trimming removed 5 bases at V and 3 bases at J, with 12 bases between. CDR1 and CDR2 (germline): MDHEN, SYDVKM. The CDR3 covers 14 residues. CDR3 nucleotide sequence: TGTGCCAGCAGTGAAGTTGGTATTACAGATACGCAGTATTTT. Protein product: CASSEVGITDTQYF. Full variable domain (rest looked up from reference TRBV28 and TRBJ2-3): DVKVTQSSRYLVKRTGEKVFLECVQDMDHENMFWYRQDPGLGLRLIYFSYDVKMKEKGDIPEGYSVSREKKERFSLILESASTNQTSMYLCASSEVGITDTQYFGPGTRLTVL.

This clonotype was recorded many times. V is TRBV3-1 and J is TRBJ2-1; 10 bases map to TRBD2. The CDR3 runs to 15 residues. Losses at the gene ends were 7 bases for V and 9 bases for J; bases not matched to a gene: 12. From germline, CDR1 is LGHDT and CDR2 YNNKEL (reference sequence). CDR3 amino acids: CASNSQLAGVIEQFF. For the CDR3, the DNA is TGTGCCAGCAATTCCCAGCTAGCGGGAGTTATTGAGCAGTTCTTC.

In regard to this clonotype: No DNA is shown, since the ends of the CDR3 on it are uncertain; the CDR3 is the one TCRdb lists. The rearrangement uses TRBV30 and TRBJ2-1; the table names TRBD1, a call not compared with the DNA. Germline CDR1 and CDR2: GTSNPN and SVGIG (reference sequence). The CDR3 spans 13 amino acids, including both terminal residues. The CDR3 loop reads CAWGVGRGTDKFF.

This clonotype was observed a single time. The chain uses TRBV5-6 and TRBJ1-1; D gene uncertain. The germline CDR1 and CDR2 sequences are SGHDT and YYEEEE. V lost 5 bases and J 6 bases, leaving 17 bases between the germline ends. This CDR3 is 14 amino acids long. CDR3 amino acids: CASSLSVDQAEAFF. For the CDR3, the DNA is TGTGCCAGCAGTTTATCCGTCGACCAGGCTGAAGCTTTCTTT.